These T cell receptor beta chains were read from a single sample in a study of blood T cell repertoires in COVID-19. Profiled with immunoSEQ multiplex PCR; TCRdb holds only in-frame clones, not every one. The sample comprises around 60,000 clones, 90% of which are singletons, and about 12% rests with the top ten. The specimen was peripheral blood. These receptors all come from a man in his sixties with active COVID-19. Both conserved end residues are part of each CDR3. The D gene is left open where the match is weak. Only some rows state a clone size, as once, few, many or a class for expanded clones.

-	TRBJ2-1	TRBV15	-	TGTGCCACCAGCAGAGACCGGGTCTCTGAGCAGTTCTTC	CATSRDRVSEQFF
-	TRBJ2-3	TRBV5-1	TRBD2	TGCGCCAGCAGCAGGAGGGTAGCGGGAGGCCGAGGAGGCACAGATACGCAGTATTTT	CASSRRVAGGRGGTDTQYF
-	TRBJ2-3	TRBV28	TRBD2	TGTGCCAGCAGTTTAGCGGGAGAGCTAGATACGCAGTATTTT	CASSLAGELDTQYF
-	TRBJ2-1	TRBV10-3	-	TGTGCCATCAACCGAGAGTCCTACAATGAGCAGTTCTTC	CAINRESYNEQFF
-	TRBJ1-1	TRBV10-2	-	TGCGCCAGCACATGGGGGCGGGACACTGAAGCTTTCTTT	CASTWGRDTEAFF
-	TRBJ1-1	TRBV29-1	-	TGCAGCGTCTCCCGGGGGGCAGAAGGTGAAGCTTTCTTT	CSVSRGAEGEAFF
-	TRBJ2-3	TRBV27	-	TGTGCCAGCGGGGCGGCGTCGGATACGCAGTATTTT	CASGAASDTQYF
-	TRBJ2-1	TRBV18	TRBD2	TGTGCCAGCTCACCATCGGCGGGGGTAAGCAATGAGCAGTTCTTC	CASSPSAGVSNEQFF
-	TRBJ2-3	TRBV24-1	-	TGTGCCACCAGTGGCCTCACCGGGGGGCGCACAGATACGCAGTATTTT	CATSGLTGGRTDTQYF
-	TRBJ2-1	TRBV6-2/TRBV6-3	-	TGTGCCAGCAGTTACTCTGGCGGGCGCTACAATGAGCAGTTCTTC	CASSYSGGRYNEQFF
-	TRBJ1-3	TRBV5-1	-	TGCGCCAGCAGCTTTACAGGGAATTCTGGAAACACCATATATTTT	CASSFTGNSGNTIYF
-	TRBJ2-1	TRBV4-3	TRBD2	TGCGCCAGCAGCCAAGAGCCCCGGACTAGCGGGAGATTCGAGAATGAGCAGTTCTTC	CASSQEPRTSGRFENEQFF
few	TRBJ1-3	TRBV6-5	-	TGTGCCAGCAGCGCGGGCGGTGGGGGAAACACCATATATTTT	CASSAGGGGNTIYF
-	TRBJ2-5	TRBV10-1	TRBD1	TGCGCCAGCAGTGAAACCGGGACAGGGCGAGAGACCCAGTACTTC	CASSETGTGRETQYF
once	TRBJ2-2	TRBV19	TRBD2	TGTGCCAGTAGCCATCCCGCCGGGACTAGCGGGGGGATGTCGAACACCGGGGAGCTGTTTTTT	CASSHPAGTSGGMSNTGELFF
-	TRBJ2-7	TRBV6-5	-	TGTGCCAGCAGAATTACTCATGGCGGCTACTACGAGCAGTACTTC	CASRITHGGYYEQYF
-	TRBJ1-2	TRBV9	-	TGTGCCAGCAGCGTAGAAGATCTCTCATTACCAGGGGTTAACTATGGCTACACCTTC	CASSVEDLSLPGVNYGYTF
-	TRBJ2-7	TRBV29-1	TRBD2	TGCAGCGGGGGGGGACGGGAGCGGGAGCAGTACTTC	CSGGGREREQYF